Listed here are 27 T cell receptor beta chains from one sample, sequenced in a study of blood T cell repertoires in COVID-19. The method was immunoSEQ multiplex PCR; TCRdb's version includes in-frame clones alone and lacks a portion of them. The data show under 130,000 clones, with around 80% seen just once and 20% to 25% held by the top ten. Sequencing input: peripheral blood. Receptor source: a man aged 70-80 years with active or convalescent COVID-19.

This clone turned up a few times. The rearrangement uses TRBV3-1 (or the pseudogene TRBV3-2) and TRBJ1-2; D call uncertain. CDR3 length: 13 residues. The germline gives CDR1 LGHDT, CDR2 YNNKEL (reference sequence). Trimming left V 4 bases short and J 2 bases short, with 8 bases between. CDR3 in DNA: TGTGCCAGCAGCCCCCTTGTGAACTATGGCTACACCTTC. As protein: CASSPLVNYGYTF.

The chain recombines TRBV15 with TRBJ2-3; perhaps TRBD2 as D (5 bases). The germline gives CDR1 LNHNV, CDR2 YYDKDF (reference sequence). Trimming took off 0 bases at V and 7 bases at J, with 14 bases between the two ends. The CDR3 consists of 15 residues. The CDR3 bases are TGTGCCACCAGCAGAGATCGCCTAGCCGTCAATACGCAGTATTTT. This codes for CATSRDRLAVNTQYF.

The rearrangement uses TRBV7-8 and TRBJ1-2; 7 bases fit TRBD1. Trimming at V came to 4 bases and at J to 5 bases, leaving 4 bases not matched to a gene. CDR1 is SGHVS, CDR2 FQNEAQ, per germline. The CDR3 length is 13 residues. This CDR3 reads CASSSGQAYGYTF. The CDR3 DNA follows: TGTGCCAGCAGCTCCGGACAGGCGTATGGCTACACCTTC.

The gene calls are TRBV30 and TRBJ2-7; no clear D. Between the trimmed V and J ends, which lost 4 bases and 6 bases, there was a span of 16 bases. The CDR3 is 13 amino acids. In germline, CDR1 is GTSNPN, CDR2 SVGIG (reference sequence). In nucleotides, the CDR3 is TGTGCCTGGACGCAGGTCCCCTCCGGCGAGCAGTACTTC. It encodes CAWTQVPSGEQYF.

The chain recombines TRBV28 with TRBJ1-1; perhaps TRBD1 as D (5 bases). The V end lost 6 bases, the J end lost 0 bases, and 14 bases lay between the germline ends. The V gene's germline CDR1 is MDHEN and CDR2 SYDVKM. The CDR3 is 15 residues long. CDR3 in DNA: TGTGCCAGCAGACCGGGACTTGTAATGAACACTGAAGCTTTCTTT. Encoded protein: CASRPGLVMNTEAFF.

The rearrangement joins TRBV10-1 to TRBJ2-1; 8 nucleotides align to TRBD1. Germline V CDR1 and CDR2: WNHNN, SYGVQD (reference sequence). Losses at the gene ends were 0 bases for V and 4 bases for J; bases not matched to a gene: 5. The CDR3 has 16 residues. The CDR3: CASSESGRGHYNEQFF. DNA for the CDR3: TGCGCCAGCAGTGAGTCGGGCAGGGGGCATTACAATGAGCAGTTCTTC.

The chain combines TRBV5-6 with TRBJ2-7; D unclear. Germline loops: CDR1 SGHDT, CDR2 YYEEEE. Between the trimmed V and J ends, which lost 0 bases and 6 bases, there was a span of 13 bases. The CDR3 spans 14 residues. The DNA of the CDR3 is TGTGCCAGCAGCTTGGCCATAACGGTGCGCGAGCAGTACTTC. This codes for CASSLAITVREQYF.

This clone showed up just a few times. This rearrangement joins TRBV3-1 (or the pseudogene TRBV3-2) to TRBJ1-2; 7 positions agree with TRBD1. This CDR3 has 16 amino acids. The germline V gene has CDR1 LGHDT and CDR2 YNNKEL (reference sequence). With 6 bases clipped from V and 1 base from J, the junction kept 11 bases outside the gene matches. The CDR3 sequence is CASRKTGDPLNYGYTF. The DNA for the CDR3 is TGTGCCAGCAGGAAAACAGGGGATCCTCTTAACTATGGCTACACCTTC.

The chain combines TRBV29-1 with TRBJ1-5, with D possibly being TRBD1 (5 bases). Trimming took 4 bases from V and 1 from J, leaving 11 bases between them. Germline V CDR1 and CDR2: SQVTM, ANQGSEA. CDR3 length: 14 residues. The CDR3 protein is CSVAGDGSNQPQHF. In DNA, the CDR3 is TGCAGCGTTGCGGGGGATGGGAGCAATCAGCCCCAGCATTTT. Full variable domain (rest looked up from reference TRBV29-1 and TRBJ1-5): SAVISQKPSRDICQRGTSLTIQCQVDSQVTMMFWYRQQPGQSLTLIATANQGSEATYESGFVIDKFPISRPNLTFSTLTVSNMSPEDSSIYLCSVAGDGSNQPQHFGDGTRLSIL.

This clone was seen a handful of times. Other nucleotide sequences from this sample produce the same CDR3. The chain uses TRBV5-1 and TRBJ2-1, with D possibly TRBD1 on 6 matching bases. The CDR3 is made up of 13 amino acids. CDR1 is SGHRS and CDR2 is YFSETQ in the germline V gene. Trimming cost V 4 bases and J 6 bases, with 11 bases left between them. In nucleotides, the CDR3 is TGCGCCAGCAGCCCCCAGGGGATCAATGAGCAGTTCTTC. This sequence encodes CASSPQGINEQFF. Together with reference TRBV5-1 and TRBJ2-1, the CDR3 gives the full variable domain: KAGVTQTPRYLIKTRGQQVTLSCSPISGHRSVSWYQQTPGQGLQFLFEYFSETQRNKGNFPGRFSGRQFSNSRSEMNVSTLELGDSALYLCASSPQGINEQFFGPGTRLTVL.

The chain combines TRBV14 with TRBJ2-7; D may be TRBD1 (6 bases). The germline CDR1 and CDR2 sequences are SGHDN and FVKESK. This CDR3 has 14 amino acids. Trimming cost V 1 base and J 4 bases, with 11 bases left between them. CDR3 bases: TGTGCCAGCAGCCAAGCCGGCAGGGGATACGAGCAGTACTTC. Translating gives CASSQAGRGYEQYF.

The chain joins TRBV10-1 to TRBJ2-1; 8 positions match TRBD2. The CDR3 extends over 13 amino acids. V was clipped by 5 bases and J by 5 bases; unmatched bases: 2. Germline CDR1 reads WNHNN; CDR2 reads SYGVQD (reference sequence). The CDR3 protein is CASSSGLDNEQFF. The CDR3, as DNA: TGCGCCAGCAGTTCGGGACTAGACAATGAGCAGTTCTTC.

This clone was found a few times. This chain uses TRBV2 with TRBJ1-2; D ambiguous. Germline lookup yields CDR1 SNHLY and CDR2 FYNNEI. Trimming removed 8 bases at V and 7 bases at J, with 17 bases between. This CDR3 contains 13 residues. Here the CDR3 DNA reads TGTGCCAGCCGACCGGGTGGAGACGGTGGCTACACCTTC. It is translated as CASRPGGDGGYTF.

The chain employs TRBV6-1 and TRBJ2-5; 8 bases are shared with TRBD2. The junction had 8 bases not matched to a gene; V was cut back by 2 bases and J by 0 bases. Looked up from germline, CDR1 is MNHNS and CDR2 is SASEGT. The CDR3 loop spans 17 amino acids. CDR3 sequence: CASSERPSGRYQETQYF. DNA of the CDR3: TGTGCCAGCAGTGAACGTCCCAGCGGGAGATACCAAGAGACCCAGTACTTC.

This CDR3 is CASSRGEGGTEAFF. For the CDR3, the DNA is TGTGCCAGTAGCCGGGGGGAGGGTGGCACTGAAGCTTTCTTT. The chain recombines TRBV19 with TRBJ1-1, with a weak D call TRBD1 (5 bases). This CDR3 has 14 amino acids. The germline V and J ends were trimmed by 6 bases and 4 bases, with 15 bases remaining between them. Germline assignment: CDR1 LNHDA and CDR2 SQIVND (reference sequence).

The chain couples TRBV5-5 to TRBJ2-2; D is uncertain. This CDR3 contains 13 residues. Germline values: CDR1 SGHKS, CDR2 YYEKEE (reference sequence). Trimming removed 0 bases from V and 5 bases from J, with 5 bases in between. DNA for the CDR3: TGTGCCAGCAGCTTGGCCGGGACCGGGGAGCTGTTTTTT. Translated, it gives CASSLAGTGELFF.

The V call is TRBV10-3, the J call TRBJ2-7; 9 bases are a match to TRBD1. J was trimmed by 0 bases and V by 0 bases; bases with no gene match: 3. The germline V gene has CDR1 ENHRY and CDR2 SYGVKD. The CDR3 loop spans 16 amino acids. CDR3 amino acids: CAISESMGQGSYEQYF. In DNA, the CDR3 is TGTGCCATCAGTGAGTCGATGGGACAGGGCTCCTACGAGCAGTACTTC.

This clone was seen a single time. The chain has TRBV18 and TRBJ2-5; possibly TRBD2 for D (6 bases). From germline, CDR1 is KGHSH and CDR2 LQKENI. Deletions cut 3 bases from V and 5 bases from J, with 13 bases between. The CDR3 has 14 amino acids. The CDR3: CASSPGGVGETQYF. DNA for the CDR3: TGTGCCAGCTCACCCGGAGGGGTAGGCGAGACCCAGTACTTC.

This clone occurred a few times. V gene TRBV7-8 combines with J gene TRBJ1-1; D unclear. This CDR3 spans 12 amino acids. The V end was cut by 7 bases, the J end by 5 bases, with 11 bases between. Germline values: CDR1 SGHVS, CDR2 FQNEAQ. The CDR3 here is CASTPLGTEAFF. CDR3 DNA sequence: TGTGCCAGCACCCCCCTAGGTACTGAAGCTTTCTTT.

V gene TRBV11-2 combines with J gene TRBJ1-1; D is possibly TRBD1 (5 bases). The germline CDR1 and CDR2 sequences are SGHAT and FQNNGV. This CDR3 spans 16 amino acids. The V end was cut by 5 bases, the J end by 1 base, with 17 bases between. The CDR3 DNA is TGTGCCAGCAGCCCATACCCAGGGTCTGGGAACACTGAAGCTTTCTTT. As protein: CASSPYPGSGNTEAFF.

The J gene is TRBJ2-1, the V gene TRBV7-9, with TRBD1 matching over 9 bases. After removal of 2 bases from V and 9 bases from J, the junction contained 5 bases not matched to a gene. This CDR3 contains 14 residues. CDR1 is SEHNR, CDR2 FQNEAQ, per germline (reference sequence). The CDR3 here is CASSLRGTGFEQFF. CDR3 in DNA: TGTGCCAGCAGCTTAAGGGGGACAGGGTTTGAGCAGTTCTTC.

The V and J genes are TRBV6-4 and TRBJ1-2; D is unresolved. CDR3 length: 12 residues. Per the germline V gene, CDR1 is MRHNA and CDR2 is SNTAGT. Trimming removed 0 bases at V and 5 bases at J, with 4 bases between. DNA for the CDR3: TGTGCCAGCAGTGACTCCGGGTATGGCTACACCTTC. It is translated as CASSDSGYGYTF.

The CDR3 protein is CASKARGSRTYNEQFF. The CDR3, as DNA: TGTGCCAGTAAGGCCCGCGGGAGTAGGACCTACAATGAGCAGTTCTTC. The chain employs TRBV19 and TRBJ2-1, with TRBD2 matching 7 bases. The CDR3 covers 16 residues. Trimming removed 7 bases from V and 2 bases from J; junction bases left unmatched: 11. Germline CDR1 reads LNHDA; CDR2 reads SQIVND (reference sequence).

This clone was detected only a few times. The V call is TRBV6-5, the J call TRBJ2-1; 9 positions match TRBD1. V trimming: 10 bases; J trimming: 6 bases; junction bases outside the gene matches: 13. This CDR3 spans 15 amino acids. The germline gives CDR1 MNHEY, CDR2 SVGAGI. The chain's CDR3 is CATRLTGTGPNEQFF. CDR3 nucleotides: TGTGCCACTAGACTTACGGGGACAGGGCCCAATGAGCAGTTCTTC.

V and J are TRBV10-1 and TRBJ1-4; D possibly corresponds to TRBD1 (6 bases). The CDR3 loop spans 14 amino acids. V lost 2 bases and J lost 8, with 12 bases in between. Per germline, CDR1 WNHNN and CDR2 SYGVQD (reference sequence). The chain's CDR3 is CASSEADSREKLFF. In DNA form, the CDR3 reads TGCGCCAGCAGTGAGGCGGACAGTAGGGAAAAACTGTTTTTT.

This clone showed up many times. J is TRBJ2-1 and V is TRBV9, with 8 positions matching TRBD2. Unmatched junction bases numbered 7, after V lost 1 base and J lost 4 bases. This CDR3 is 16 amino acids long. Germline V gene data show CDR1 as SGDLS and CDR2 as YYNGEE. The DNA for the CDR3 is TGTGCCAGCAGCGTATCCCCAGCGGGGGAATACAATGAGCAGTTCTTC. It codes for CASSVSPAGEYNEQFF.

The chain is built from TRBV5-4 and TRBJ2-2; D may be TRBD1 (5 bases). The CDR3 has 15 amino acids. CDR1 and CDR2 (germline): SGHNT, YYREEE (reference sequence). Trimming removed 4 bases at V and 3 bases at J, with 13 bases between. Here the CDR3 reads CASSHQQAYTGELFF. CDR3 nucleotides: TGTGCCAGCAGCCACCAACAGGCGTACACCGGGGAGCTGTTTTTT.